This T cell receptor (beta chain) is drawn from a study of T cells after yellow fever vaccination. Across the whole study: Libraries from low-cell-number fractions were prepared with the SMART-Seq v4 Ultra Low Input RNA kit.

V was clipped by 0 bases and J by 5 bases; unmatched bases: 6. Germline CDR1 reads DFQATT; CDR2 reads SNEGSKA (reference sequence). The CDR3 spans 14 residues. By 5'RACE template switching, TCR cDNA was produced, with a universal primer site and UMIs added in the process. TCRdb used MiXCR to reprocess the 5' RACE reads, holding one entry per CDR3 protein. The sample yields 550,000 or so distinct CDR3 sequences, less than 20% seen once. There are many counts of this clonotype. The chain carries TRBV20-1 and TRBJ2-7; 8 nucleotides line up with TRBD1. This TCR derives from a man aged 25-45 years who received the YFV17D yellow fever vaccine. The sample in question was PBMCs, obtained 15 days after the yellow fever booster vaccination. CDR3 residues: CSAREGTGVNEQYF. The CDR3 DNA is TGCAGTGCTAGAGAGGGGACAGGCGTCAACGAGCAGTACTTC.